Included here is one T cell receptor beta chain sequence, with context. Antigen unknown. The V segment lost 1 base and the J segment 3 bases; nucleotides outside the gene matches: 2. This CDR3 contains 15 residues. The germline V gene encodes CDR1 SGHTA and CDR2 FQGNSA. Clones were sequenced by immunoSEQ multiplex PCR, and TCRdb holds only the in-frame ones, with some missing. Of some 83,000 clones in the sample, around 84% were seen once. These data originate in a study of OX40 agonist ivuxolimab in advanced cancers. Study-level points and caveats: Clonal expansion among partial responders at 0.1-3.0 mg/kg ranked near the lowest. Clones of CD4+ and CD8+ blood T cells grew by week 6 at doses of 0.1 to 3.0 mg/kg.

The chain uses TRBV7-2 and TRBJ2-1; 8 bases fit TRBD2. Sequenced here: CD4+ or CD8+ T cells sorted from blood, sampled in a trial of the OX40 agonist ivuxolimab. The clonotype originates from an adult with an advanced solid tumor such as melanoma, head and neck, liver or kidney cancer. In nucleotides, the CDR3 is TGTGCCAGCAGCTTAGTGGCGGGGGGCTACAATGAGCAGTTCTTC. Translated, it gives CASSLVAGGYNEQFF. The full variable domain, in which reference TRBV7-2 and TRBJ2-1 provide the parts outside the CDR3, is GAGVSQSPSNKVTEKGKDVELRCDPISGHTALYWYRQSLGQGLEFLIYFQGNSAPDKSGLPSDRFSAERTGGSVSTLTIQRTQQEDSAVYLCASSLVAGGYNEQFFGPGTRLTVL.